These 19 T cell receptor beta chains originate from one sample sequenced in a study of shared clonotypes between healthy human individuals. Positively selected for CCR7, the CD45RO-negative cells used as naive CD8 cells excluded terminally differentiated effector memory CD45RA+ cells. Profiled with immunoSEQ multiplex PCR; TCRdb holds only in-frame clones, not every one. The sample includes about 2.1 million clones, roughly 91% of them seen just once. Sequenced sample: naive CD8+ T cells from PBMCs. The receptors were gathered from a man in his late teens or twenties in good health. Some clones in this sample may be carry-over from other donors' samples.

The chain couples TRBV19 to TRBJ1-2; D may be TRBD1 (6 bases). This CDR3 has 13 amino acids. V was shortened by 3 bases and J by 4 bases, with 9 bases between the two germline ends. Germline V gene lookup returns CDR1 LNHDA and CDR2 SQIVND (reference sequence). This chain's CDR3 is CASSMSQGYGYTF. CDR3 sequence (DNA): TGTGCCAGTAGTATGTCACAGGGCTATGGCTACACCTTC.

The chain employs TRBV9 and TRBJ2-7, with no clear D. Germline CDR1 reads SGDLS; CDR2 reads YYNGEE. V was pared by 1 base and J by 2 bases, with 19 bases between. The length of the CDR3 is 17 residues. The chain's CDR3 is CASSVSAKMPGPYEQYF. The CDR3 nucleotides are TGTGCCAGCAGCGTATCAGCGAAAATGCCTGGCCCCTACGAGCAGTACTTC. Supplemented by reference TRBV9 and TRBJ2-7, the full variable domain reads DSGVTQTPKHLITATGQRVTLRCSPRSGDLSVYWYQQSLDQGLQFLIQYYNGEERAKGNILERFSAQQFPDLHSELNLSSLELGDSALYFCASSVSAKMPGPYEQYFGPGTRLTVT.

The rearrangement joins TRBV29-1 to TRBJ2-7, with TRBD2 identical over 9 bases. V was pared by 2 bases and J by 3 bases, with 8 bases of the junction left unmatched. The CDR3 runs to 15 residues. CDR1 is SQVTM, CDR2 ANQGSEA, per germline. Here the CDR3 DNA reads TGCAGCGTTGAAACCAAGAGCGGGAGGAACTACGAGCAGTACTTC. Translating it yields CSVETKSGRNYEQYF.

The chain carries TRBV7-9 and TRBJ2-1; a weak D match, TRBD2 (6 bases). The CDR3 consists of 16 residues. V gave up 1 base and J gave up 5 bases, with 15 bases separating them. CDR1 is SEHNR and CDR2 is FQNEAQ in the germline V gene (reference sequence). The CDR3 bases are TGTGCCAGCAGCTTAGGGAGACTAGGGCCAGACAATGAGCAGTTCTTC. It specifies CASSLGRLGPDNEQFF. The full variable domain, completed using reference TRBV7-9 and TRBJ2-1, is DTGVSQNPRHKITKRGQNVTFRCDPISEHNRLYWYRQTLGQGPEFLTYFQNEAQLEKSRLLSDRFSAERPKGSFSTLEIQRTEQGDSAMYLCASSLGRLGPDNEQFFGPGTRLTVL.

The J gene is TRBJ2-7, the V gene TRBV20-1; the D is unclear. V lost 5 bases to trimming and J lost 2 bases, with 7 bases between them. This CDR3 spans 11 amino acids. Germline loops: CDR1 DFQATT, CDR2 SNEGSKA (reference sequence). CDR3 DNA: TGCAGTGCTCCTGGGGCCTACGAGCAGTACTTC. Amino acids: CSAPGAYEQYF.

With respect to this clone: Other DNA sequences within the sample encode an identical CDR3. The V and J genes are TRBV9 and TRBJ1-5; possibly TRBD1 for D (6 bases). CDR3 length equals 14 residues. The germline V and J ends were trimmed by 3 bases and 3 bases, with 10 bases remaining between them. Looked up from germline, CDR1 is SGDLS and CDR2 is YYNGEE. The CDR3 sequence: CASSADSDNQPQHF. The CDR3 bases are TGTGCCAGCAGCGCGGACAGTGACAATCAGCCCCAGCATTTT.

The V gene is TRBV19, the J gene TRBJ2-1, with D tentatively TRBD1 (5 bases). This CDR3 spans 10 amino acids. Trimming cost V 7 bases and J 14 bases, with 12 bases left between them. Germline V gene lookup returns CDR1 LNHDA and CDR2 SQIVND (reference sequence). The CDR3 spells CASKGQGKFF. The CDR3 DNA is TGTGCCAGTAAGGGCCAGGGTAAGTTCTTC. Using reference TRBV19 and TRBJ2-1 for the parts outside the CDR3, the full variable domain is DGGITQSPKYLFRKEGQNVTLSCEQNLNHDAMYWYRQDPGQGLRLIYYSQIVNDFQKGDIAEGYSVSREKKESFPLTVTSAQKNPTAFYLCASKGQGKFFGPGTRLTVL.

The chain is built from TRBV19 and TRBJ2-2; 7 nucleotides match TRBD1. This CDR3 spans 15 amino acids. Germline CDR1 reads LNHDA; CDR2 reads SQIVND (reference sequence). The junction had 5 bases not matched to a gene; V was cut back by 3 bases and J by 4 bases. As DNA, the CDR3 is TGTGCCAGTAGTATTACCACAGGGGCCACCGGGGAGCTGTTTTTT. This gives the protein CASSITTGATGELFF. The full variable domain, completed using reference TRBV19 and TRBJ2-2, is DGGITQSPKYLFRKEGQNVTLSCEQNLNHDAMYWYRQDPGQGLRLIYYSQIVNDFQKGDIAEGYSVSREKKESFPLTVTSAQKNPTAFYLCASSITTGATGELFFGEGSRLTVL.

This chain links TRBV6-5 with TRBJ2-7, with TRBD2 identical over 8 bases. The junction had 6 bases not matched to a gene; V was cut back by 0 bases and J by 2 bases. Looked up from germline, CDR1 is MNHEY and CDR2 is SVGAGI. The CDR3 runs to 16 residues. The CDR3 region is CASSYSIGGAPYEQYF. The CDR3 region has the DNA TGTGCCAGCAGTTACTCGATCGGGGGGGCACCCTACGAGCAGTACTTC.

The chain couples TRBV7-2 to TRBJ1-2; TRBD1 agrees at 8 bases. This CDR3 is 13 amino acids long. In germline, CDR1 is SGHTA, CDR2 FQGNSA. V dropped 3 bases and J dropped 8; count of bases not matched to a gene: 5. CDR3 loop: CASSFPSGGGYTF. CDR3 in DNA: TGTGCCAGCAGCTTCCCTTCAGGGGGCGGCTACACCTTC.

The CDR3 DNA is TGTGCCAGCGTTGGACTAGCGGAAGAGACCCAGTACTTC. Protein product: CASVGLAEETQYF. The chain links TRBV27 to TRBJ2-5; 10 nucleotides match TRBD2. Germline-derived CDR1 and CDR2 are MNHEY and SMNVEV (reference sequence). Trimming cost V 8 bases and J 3 bases; bases outside gene matches: 3. The CDR3 contains 13 residues.

The rearrangement joins TRBV10-3 to TRBJ2-2; 11 bases align to TRBD2. The germline CDR1 and CDR2 sequences are ENHRY and SYGVKD. V lost 7 bases and J lost 0; bases outside the gene matches: 4. The CDR3 runs 16 residues. Here the CDR3 reads CAIKGLADSNTGELFF. CDR3 DNA: TGTGCCATCAAGGGACTAGCGGACTCGAACACCGGGGAGCTGTTTTTT.

The CDR3 loop is CASSFGSREGEKLFF. The CDR3 DNA sequence: TGCGCCAGCAGCTTTGGATCCAGGGAGGGCGAAAAACTGTTTTTT. This chain joins TRBV5-1 and TRBJ1-4; maybe TRBD1 (5 bases). In germline, CDR1 is SGHRS, CDR2 YFSETQ. Trimming stripped 2 bases from V and 8 bases from J, with 16 bases between. CDR3 length: 15 amino acids.

The rearrangement links TRBV30 to TRBJ1-6; D is unclear. The V end lost 3 bases, the J end lost 6 bases, and 3 bases lay between the germline ends. This CDR3 is 11 amino acids long. The germline CDR1 and CDR2 sequences are GTSNPN and SVGIG (reference sequence). CDR3 DNA: TGTGCCTGGAGGGGTAATTCACCCCTCCACTTT. Amino acid sequence: CAWRGNSPLHF.

The table lists this clone with a few counts. V gene TRBV7-9 combines with J gene TRBJ1-1, with D unresolved. V gave up 11 bases and J gave up 3 bases, with 7 bases separating them. CDR1 and CDR2 (germline): SEHNR, FQNEAQ (reference sequence). This CDR3 spans 10 amino acids. In DNA form, the CDR3 reads TGTGCCGACGGGGACACTGAAGCTTTCTTT. As protein: CADGDTEAFF.

This rearrangement joins TRBV27 to TRBJ2-4, with 9 bases that match TRBD2. Germline CDR1 and CDR2: MNHEY and SMNVEV (reference sequence). The junction had 3 bases not matched to a gene; V was cut back by 8 bases and J by 7 bases. This CDR3 contains 12 residues. The CDR3 region has the DNA TGTGCCAGCTGGCGGGGGGGCAACATTCAGTACTTC. The encoded protein is CASWRGGNIQYF.

The CDR3 reads CASSQVGDSFLYGYTF. CDR3 in DNA: TGCGCCAGCAGCCAAGTAGGGGACAGCTTTCTCTATGGCTACACCTTC. This rearrangement joins TRBV4-1 to TRBJ1-2; TRBD1 matches at 7 bases. Looked up from germline, CDR1 is MGHRA and CDR2 is YSYEKL. This CDR3 comprises 16 residues. V trimming: 1 base; J trimming: 4 bases; junction bases outside the gene matches: 9.

The chain carries TRBV6-5 and TRBJ2-3; 8 nucleotides agree with TRBD2. CDR1 and CDR2 from the germline V gene are MNHEY and SVGAGI. This CDR3 comprises 14 residues. V dropped 3 bases and J dropped 6; count of bases not matched to a gene: 5. DNA for the CDR3: TGTGCCAGCAGTTATGGCGGGAGGTCGGATACGCAGTATTTT. It codes for CASSYGGRSDTQYF.

V and J are TRBV2 and TRBJ1-5; the D gene is possibly TRBD1 (5 bases). This CDR3 region has 14 residues. The V end lost 6 bases, the J end lost 3 bases, and 12 bases lay between the germline ends. Germline V gene data show CDR1 as SNHLY and CDR2 as FYNNEI. CDR3 residues: CASRVRGDNQPQHF. The CDR3 DNA follows: TGTGCCAGCAGGGTCCGGGGGGACAATCAGCCCCAGCATTTT. Together with reference TRBV2 and TRBJ1-5, the CDR3 gives the full variable domain: EPEVTQTPSHQVTQMGQEVILRCVPISNHLYFYWYRQILGQKVEFLVSFYNNEISEKSEIFDDQFSVERPDGSNFTLKIRSTKLEDSAMYFCASRVRGDNQPQHFGDGTRLSIL.